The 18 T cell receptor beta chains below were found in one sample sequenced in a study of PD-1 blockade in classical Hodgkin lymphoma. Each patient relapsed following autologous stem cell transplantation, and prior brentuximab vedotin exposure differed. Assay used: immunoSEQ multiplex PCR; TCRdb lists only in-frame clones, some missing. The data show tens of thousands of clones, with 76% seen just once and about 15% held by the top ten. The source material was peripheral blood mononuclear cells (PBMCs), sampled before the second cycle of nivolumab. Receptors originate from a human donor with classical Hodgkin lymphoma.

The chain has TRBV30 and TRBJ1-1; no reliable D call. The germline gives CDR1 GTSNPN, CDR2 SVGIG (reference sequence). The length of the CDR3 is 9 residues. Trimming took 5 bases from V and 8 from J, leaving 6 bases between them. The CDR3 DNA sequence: TGTGCCTGGGGACTAGAAGCTTTCTTT. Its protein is CAWGLEAFF.

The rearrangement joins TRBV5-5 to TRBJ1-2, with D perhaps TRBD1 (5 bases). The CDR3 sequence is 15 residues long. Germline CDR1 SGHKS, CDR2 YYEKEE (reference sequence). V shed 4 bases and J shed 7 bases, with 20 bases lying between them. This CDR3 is CASSLDWGEEVGYTF. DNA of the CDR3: TGTGCCAGCAGCCTGGATTGGGGGGAAGAAGTTGGCTACACCTTC.

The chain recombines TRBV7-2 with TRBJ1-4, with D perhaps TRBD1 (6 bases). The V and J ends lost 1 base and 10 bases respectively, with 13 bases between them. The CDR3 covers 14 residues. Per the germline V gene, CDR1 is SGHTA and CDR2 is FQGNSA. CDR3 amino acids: CASSLDREDGKLFF. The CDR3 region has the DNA TGTGCCAGCAGCTTAGACAGGGAAGATGGAAAACTGTTTTTT.

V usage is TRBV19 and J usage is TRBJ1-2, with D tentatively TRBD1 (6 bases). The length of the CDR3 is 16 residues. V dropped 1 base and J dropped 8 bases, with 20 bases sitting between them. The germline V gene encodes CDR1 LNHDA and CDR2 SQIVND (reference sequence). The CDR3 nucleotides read TGTGCCAGTAGTATAGGATCTTTTGGGGGGCGGAACGGCTACACCTTC. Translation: CASSIGSFGGRNGYTF.

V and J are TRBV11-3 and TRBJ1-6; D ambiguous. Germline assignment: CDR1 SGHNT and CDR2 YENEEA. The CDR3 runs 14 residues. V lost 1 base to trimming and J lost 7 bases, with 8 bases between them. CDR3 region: CASSLGAENSPLHF. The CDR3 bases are TGTGCCAGCAGCTTAGGGGCCGAAAATTCACCCCTCCACTTT.

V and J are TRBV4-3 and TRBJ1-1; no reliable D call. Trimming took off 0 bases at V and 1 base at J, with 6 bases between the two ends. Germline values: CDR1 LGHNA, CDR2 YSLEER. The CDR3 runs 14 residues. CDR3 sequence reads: CASSQDYGNTEAFF. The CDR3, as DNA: TGCGCCAGCAGCCAAGATTATGGGAACACTGAAGCTTTCTTT.

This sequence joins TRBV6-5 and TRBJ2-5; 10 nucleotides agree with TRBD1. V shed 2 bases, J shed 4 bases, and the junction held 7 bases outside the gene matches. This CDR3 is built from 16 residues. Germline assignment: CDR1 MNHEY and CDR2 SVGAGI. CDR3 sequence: CASSYRGTGVLETQYF. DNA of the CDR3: TGTGCCAGCAGTTACCGCGGGACAGGGGTTTTAGAGACCCAGTACTTC.

The CDR3 nucleotides read TGTGCCAGTAGTATCCGGACAGGGAATATAGGGGAGCTGTTTTTT. It yields the protein CASSIRTGNIGELFF. The V and J genes are TRBV19 and TRBJ2-2; 8 positions agree with TRBD1. V shed 3 bases, J shed 8 bases, and the junction held 8 bases outside the gene matches. Germline V gene lookup returns CDR1 LNHDA and CDR2 SQIVND (reference sequence). The CDR3 has 15 residues. Drawing the rest from reference TRBV19 and TRBJ2-2, the complete variable domain is DGGITQSPKYLFRKEGQNVTLSCEQNLNHDAMYWYRQDPGQGLRLIYYSQIVNDFQKGDIAEGYSVSREKKESFPLTVTSAQKNPTAFYLCASSIRTGNIGELFFGEGSRLTVL.

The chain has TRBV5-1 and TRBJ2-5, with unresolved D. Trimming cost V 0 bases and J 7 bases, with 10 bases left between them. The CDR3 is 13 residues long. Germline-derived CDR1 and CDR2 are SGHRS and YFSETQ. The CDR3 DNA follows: TGCGCCAGCAGCTTGGAGATACGAGGGACCCAGTACTTC. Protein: CASSLEIRGTQYF. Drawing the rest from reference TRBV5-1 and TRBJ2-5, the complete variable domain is KAGVTQTPRYLIKTRGQQVTLSCSPISGHRSVSWYQQTPGQGLQFLFEYFSETQRNKGNFPGRFSGRQFSNSRSEMNVSTLELGDSALYLCASSLEIRGTQYFGPGTRLLVL.

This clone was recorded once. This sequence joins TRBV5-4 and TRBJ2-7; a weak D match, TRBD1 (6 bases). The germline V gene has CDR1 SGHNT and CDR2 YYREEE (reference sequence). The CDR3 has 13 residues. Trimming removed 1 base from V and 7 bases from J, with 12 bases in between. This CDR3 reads CASSLWTVREQYF. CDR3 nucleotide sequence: TGTGCCAGCAGCTTGTGGACAGTGAGAGAGCAGTACTTC.

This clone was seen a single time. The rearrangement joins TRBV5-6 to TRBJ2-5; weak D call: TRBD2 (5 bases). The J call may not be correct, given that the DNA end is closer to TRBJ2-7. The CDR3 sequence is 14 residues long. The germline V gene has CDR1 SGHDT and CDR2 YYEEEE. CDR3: CASSLGGISYEQYF. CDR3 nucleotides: TGTGCCAGCAGCTTGGGAGGGATCTCCTACGAGCAGTACTTC.

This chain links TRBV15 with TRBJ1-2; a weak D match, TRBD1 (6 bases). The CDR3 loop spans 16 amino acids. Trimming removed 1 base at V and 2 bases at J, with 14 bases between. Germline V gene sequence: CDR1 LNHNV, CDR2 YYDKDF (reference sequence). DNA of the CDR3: TGTGCCACCAGCAGAGGAGGGACACCGCCGAACTATGGCTACACCTTC. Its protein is CATSRGGTPPNYGYTF.

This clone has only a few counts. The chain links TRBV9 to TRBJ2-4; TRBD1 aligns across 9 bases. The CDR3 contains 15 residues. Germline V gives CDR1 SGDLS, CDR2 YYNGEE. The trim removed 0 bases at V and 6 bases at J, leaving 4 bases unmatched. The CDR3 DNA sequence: TGTGCCAGCAGCGTAGGTCAGGGACAGGGAAACATTCAGTACTTC. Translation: CASSVGQGQGNIQYF.

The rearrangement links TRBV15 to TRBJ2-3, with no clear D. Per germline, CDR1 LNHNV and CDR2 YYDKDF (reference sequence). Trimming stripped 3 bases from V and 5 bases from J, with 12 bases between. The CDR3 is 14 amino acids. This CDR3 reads CATSSPTEQDTQYF. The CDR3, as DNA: TGTGCCACCAGCAGTCCCACGGAACAAGATACGCAGTATTTT. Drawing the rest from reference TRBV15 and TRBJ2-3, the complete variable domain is DAMVIQNPRYQVTQFGKPVTLSCSQTLNHNVMYWYQQKSSQAPKLLFHYYDKDFNNEADTPDNFQSRRPNTSFCFLDIRSPGLGDTAMYLCATSSPTEQDTQYFGPGTRLTVL.

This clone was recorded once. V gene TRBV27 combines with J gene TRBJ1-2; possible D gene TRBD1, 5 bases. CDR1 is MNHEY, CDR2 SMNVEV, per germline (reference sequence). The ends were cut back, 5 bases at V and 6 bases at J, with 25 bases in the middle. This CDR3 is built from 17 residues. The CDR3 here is CASSPLVGGYGGDGYTF. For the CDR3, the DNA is TGTGCCAGCAGTCCACTCGTGGGCGGTTATGGGGGGGATGGCTACACCTTC.

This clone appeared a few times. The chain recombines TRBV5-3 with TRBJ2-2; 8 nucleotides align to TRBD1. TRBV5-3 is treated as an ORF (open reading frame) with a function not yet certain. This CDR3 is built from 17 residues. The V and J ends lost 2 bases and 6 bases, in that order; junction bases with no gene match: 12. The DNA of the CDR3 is TGTGCCAGAAGCTTCTTGAGCCAGGGGGCGATTGCCGGGGAGCTGTTTTTT. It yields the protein CARSFLSQGAIAGELFF.

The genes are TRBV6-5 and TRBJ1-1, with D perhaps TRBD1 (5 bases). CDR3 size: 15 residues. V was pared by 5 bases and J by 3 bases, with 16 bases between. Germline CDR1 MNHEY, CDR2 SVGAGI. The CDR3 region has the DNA TGTGCCAGCAGTCACGTCGGACGGGGGGACACTGAAGCTTTCTTT. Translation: CASSHVGRGDTEAFF.

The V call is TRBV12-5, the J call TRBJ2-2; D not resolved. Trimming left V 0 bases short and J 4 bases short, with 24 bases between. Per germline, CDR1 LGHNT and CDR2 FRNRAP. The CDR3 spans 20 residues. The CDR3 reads CASGLVQPGLHNFSTGELFF. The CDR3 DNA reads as TGTGCTAGTGGTTTGGTCCAACCGGGCCTACATAACTTCAGCACCGGGGAGCTGTTTTTT.